This is a list of T cell receptor beta chains from one sample in a study of identical twins. TCRdb independently ran MiXCR on the 5' RACE reads; one entry per CDR3 protein. The table has about 210,000 distinct CDR3 sequences, approximately 9% seen once. The material sequenced was memory (CD45RO+) T cells sorted from blood. These receptors were collected from a woman younger than 35 in good health. Each CDR3 is given without its conserved first and last residue.

V gene,CDR3 protein
TRBV19,ASRGTDRGTYNEQF
TRBV9,ASSVANGGETQY
TRBV20-1,SARRPVNTEAF
TRBV20-1,SAREGTGKSPLH
TRBV29-1,SVSTETQY
TRBV11-2,ASSLDKGTRSYNEQF
TRBV5-8,ASSLWTSGVPYNEQF
TRBV20-1,SIRRTNTEAF
TRBV9,ASSADNLNTEAF
TRBV3-1,ASSQGTGADTEAF
TRBV7-9,ASSPGHLRGIQETQY
TRBV2,ATEARVGNTEAF
TRBV12-5,ASALRGLNTEAF
TRBV11-2,ASSLGGWQETQY
TRBV11-3,ASSALAGKNEQF
TRBV28,ASSSGAVRDTQY
TRBV7-2,ASSFSGRTTGELF
TRBV20-1,SASPLGADQPQH
TRBV20-1,SVIATNSNEQF
TRBV12-3/TRBV12-4,ASSRQHNQPQH
TRBV5-6,ASTQRWGNTGELF
TRBV29-1,SSWFDGRYT
TRBV20-1,SARRPQGTNTEAF
TRBV6-2/TRBV6-3,ASTPRNRAGELF